This T cell receptor (beta chain) appears in the sequencing data of a study of CD8 T cells in ankylosing spondylitis. Findings and limits, study-wide: Seemingly distinctive of ankylosing spondylitis blood was a TCR beta motif formed by eight highly homologous variants. Past studies reported some motif variants in reactive arthritis synovial fluid and blood. Disease-linked clones reportedly concentrated significantly in matched ankylosing spondylitis synovial fluid.

Worth noting for this clonotype: Its target is not known.

In making TCR beta libraries, quantitative 5'-RACE with molecular barcodes was used. Each CDR3 protein gets one entry after TCRdb re-called the 5' RACE reads with MiXCR. The sample has tens of thousands of distinct CDR3 sequences; around 30% are singletons. This clonotype was sampled from a male donor with ankylosing spondylitis or in good health (not recorded which). The sequencing input was blood, either unsorted or a sorted T cell fraction (not recorded which).

CDR3 coding DNA: TGTGCCATCAGTGAGTGGCGGGAATGCACAGATACGCAGTATTTT. It is translated as CAISEWRECTDTQYF. The chain links TRBV10-3 to TRBJ2-3; a possible D gene is TRBD2 (6 bases). Germline CDR1 ENHRY, CDR2 SYGVKD. CDR3 length: 15 residues. Trimming shortened V by 1 base and J by 1 base, and 9 bases separated the two germline ends.